The present entry profiles one T cell receptor (beta chain) with its context. Its matching antigen is unknown. The CDR3 extends over 14 amino acids. V lost 4 bases and J lost 6, with 15 bases in between. The V gene's germline CDR1 is SGHNT and CDR2 YENEEA. Treatment denoted: approximately 9-day PBMC culture with coronavirus spike peptide pools or control peptides (ViraFEST assay). The Oncomine TCR Beta short-read assay was what sequenced the DNA obtained from cultured CD4+ T cells. Once CD4+ T cells had been cultured, genomic DNA was extracted from them. MiXCR, run by TCRdb on the PCR reads, gives a single entry per CDR3 protein. This table has some 15,000 distinct CDR3 sequences, approximately 53% appearing once. The data are from a study of vaccination and CD4 T cells after COVID-19. Study context: Comprising six males and four females, the convalescent participants counted two Hispanic individuals among them. Study outcomes and limitations: Of the reactive clones in convalescent patients, a median approximately 89% showed up only post-vaccination.

The specimen was CD4+ T cells from blood, cultured in vitro. J is TRBJ1-1 and V is TRBV11-3, with D possibly matching TRBD1 (6 bases). The TCR originated in a human donor who had recovered from COVID-19. For the CDR3, the DNA is TGTGCCAGCAGCTCCGGGGGGGAGGGGGCTGAAGCTTTCTTT. Encoded protein: CASSSGGEGAEAFF.